This T cell receptor beta chain stems from a study of technical replicates of blood from several donors. This clone showed up just a few times. TCRdb keeps only in-frame clones here, not all; method: immunoSEQ multiplex PCR. The sample carries 75,000 to 85,000 clones, 90% to 96% recorded once. This clonotype was obtained from a human donor in good health. Material for sequencing was T cells isolated from PBMCs.

CDR3 sequence (DNA): TGTGCCTGCCAGGGGGTAGGGTACACTGAAGCTTTCTTT. Its protein product is CACQGVGYTEAFF. This rearrangement joins TRBV30 to TRBJ1-1; the match to TRBD1 covers 7 bases. From germline, CDR1 is GTSNPN and CDR2 SVGIG (reference sequence). The CDR3 covers 13 residues. J was trimmed by 3 bases and V by 6 bases; bases with no gene match: 7.